These T cell receptor beta chains were read from a single sample in a study of human T cells and chemical hapten exposure. TCRdb reprocessed the RACE reads with MiXCR, giving one entry per CDR3 protein. The table includes 150,000 to 200,000 distinct CDR3 sequences, roughly 30% detected once. The sequencing here drew on whole blood, taken in connection with sensitization to the hapten diphenylcyclopropenone (DPC). These receptors were obtained from a woman between 25 and 40 years old with alopecia areata. Some clones in this sample may be carry-over from other donors' samples. CDR3s include the opening cysteine and the closing phenylalanine or tryptophan. D genes are given only for firm matches. Clone size is shown for a subset of rows, as once, few, many or a class of expanded clone.

NA,NA,TRBJ2-1,TRBV10-3,CAISEGAYNEQFF,TGTGCCATCAGTGAGGGAGCGTACAATGAGCAGTTCTTC
NA,NA,TRBJ2-3,TRBV11-2,CASSSPGDTQYF,TGTGCCAGCAGCTCTCCGGGAGATACGCAGTATTTT
NA,NA,TRBJ2-7,TRBV4-1,CASSQESLRGGRYEQYF,TGCGCCAGCAGCCAAGAGTCCCTCCGGGGAGGCAGGTACGAGCAGTACTTC
NA,NA,TRBJ1-6,TRBV5-6,CASSLFGSSYNSPLHF,TGTGCCAGCAGCTTGTTCGGTAGCTCCTATAATTCACCCCTCCACTTT
NA,few,TRBJ1-1,TRBV29-1,CSAAGFQNTEAFF,TGCAGCGCGGCCGGGTTTCAGAACACTGAAGCTTTCTTT
NA,few,TRBJ2-7,TRBV5-1,CASSLETVDYEQYF,TGCGCCAGCAGCTTGGAGACAGTGGACTACGAGCAGTACTTC
TRBD1,few,TRBJ1-6,TRBV20-1,CSARRQGLNSPLHF,TGCAGTGCTAGGAGACAGGGACTAAATTCACCCCTCCACTTT
NA,NA,TRBJ2-3,TRBV20-1,CSAGGGGADTQYF,TGCAGTGCCGGAGGGGGGGGCGCAGATACGCAGTATTTT
TRBD2,NA,TRBJ2-3,TRBV10-3,CAIRTSGGPSTDTQYF,TGTGCCATCAGGACTAGCGGGGGCCCTAGCACAGATACGCAGTATTTT
NA,few,TRBJ2-3,TRBV5-1,CASVKDSPTDTQYF,TGCGCCAGTGTCAAGGACAGTCCCACAGATACGCAGTATTTT
NA,few,TRBJ2-5,TRBV7-6,CASSLEKTQYF,TGTGCCAGCAGCTTAGAGAAGACCCAGTACTTC
TRBD1,few,TRBJ2-7,TRBV12-3/TRBV12-4,CASSFYLDRGLPSYEQYF,TGTGCCAGCAGTTTTTATCTCGACAGGGGGCTTCCTTCCTACGAGCAGTACTTC
NA,NA,TRBJ1-4,TRBV29-1,CSVGEGATNEKLFF,TGCAGCGTTGGGGAGGGGGCAACTAATGAAAAACTGTTTTTT
NA,NA,TRBJ1-5,TRBV5-1,CASSLDVNQPQHF,TGCGCCAGCAGCTTGGATGTTAATCAGCCCCAGCATTTT
NA,NA,TRBJ2-3,TRBV3-1,CASSLNTDTQYF,TGTGCCAGCAGCCTCAACACAGATACGCAGTATTTT
TRBD2,NA,TRBJ2-5,TRBV2,CASMGGTQETQYF,TGTGCCAGCATGGGAGGGACCCAAGAGACCCAGTACTTC
NA,few,TRBJ1-5,TRBV20-1,CSASRGGSNQPQHF,TGCAGTGCTAGCCGGGGGGGAAGCAATCAGCCCCAGCATTTT
NA,NA,TRBJ2-1,TRBV6-2/TRBV6-3,CASSKGTHGDEQFF,TGTGCCAGCAGCAAGGGGACTCATGGGGATGAGCAGTTCTTC
NA,many,TRBJ2-7,TRBV9,CASSVGDSSYEQYF,TGTGCCAGCAGCGTGGGCGACAGTTCCTACGAGCAGTACTTC
TRBD1,few,TRBJ2-3,TRBV11-2,CASSLMVTGVQDTQYF,TGTGCCAGCAGCTTAATGGTCACAGGGGTACAAGATACGCAGTATTTT
NA,NA,TRBJ1-2,TRBV29-1,CSFRDIGNYGYTF,TGCAGCTTCCGGGACATTGGGAACTATGGCTACACCTTC
TRBD1,NA,TRBJ1-6,TRBV27,CASSLEGAGSPLHF,TGTGCCAGCAGTTTAGAGGGGGCCGGATCACCCCTCCACTTT
TRBD1,NA,TRBJ1-1,TRBV20-1,CSALGTGRTEAFF,TGCAGTGCCCTAGGGACAGGGAGGACTGAAGCTTTCTTT
NA,NA,TRBJ1-3,TRBV6-1,CASRDRISGNTIYF,TGTGCCAGCAGGGACCGGATTTCTGGAAACACCATATATTTT
TRBD1,many,TRBJ1-1,TRBV12-3/TRBV12-4,CASSPPTGF,TGTGCCAGCAGTCCCCCGACAGGGTTT
TRBD2,few,TRBJ2-3,TRBV29-1,CSAGWLAGENTDTQYF,TGCAGCGCTGGCTGGCTAGCGGGAGAAAACACAGATACGCAGTATTTT
TRBD2,NA,TRBJ2-3,TRBV28,CASSLALLAGVTQYF,TGTGCCAGCAGTTTAGCTCTACTAGCGGGAGTTACGCAGTATTTT
NA,NA,TRBJ1-1,TRBV25-1,CASSEAGRVNTEAFF,TGTGCCAGCAGTGAGGCGGGGAGGGTGAACACTGAAGCTTTCTTT
NA,few,TRBJ1-2,TRBV28,CASRTRGVPYGYTF,TGTGCCAGCAGGACCAGGGGCGTCCCCTATGGCTACACCTTC
TRBD1,few,TRBJ1-3,TRBV7-2,CASSSQGNTIYF,TGTGCCAGCAGCTCACAGGGGAACACCATATATTTT
NA,few,TRBJ1-1,TRBV7-8,CASSAVEETEAFF,TGTGCCAGCAGCGCCGTCGAGGAAACTGAAGCTTTCTTT
NA,few,TRBJ1-6,TRBV28,CASSLLQAPYNSPLHF,TGTGCCAGCAGTTTACTTCAGGCGCCCTATAATTCACCCCTCCACTTT
NA,once,TRBJ2-1,TRBV3-1,CASSQAREQFF,TGTGCCAGCAGCCAGGCTAGGGAGCAGTTCTTC
TRBD2,NA,TRBJ2-5,TRBV28,CASSKNRRISGGKETQYF,TGTGCCAGCAGTAAAAACCGGAGAATTAGCGGGGGTAAAGAGACCCAGTACTTC
NA,NA,TRBJ2-5,TRBV28,CASKLGGQETQYF,TGTGCCAGCAAACTCGGGGGTCAAGAGACCCAGTACTTC
NA,NA,TRBJ1-2,TRBV29-1,CSVEAGGGVGGYTF,TGCAGCGTTGAAGCCGGCGGGGGGGTCGGTGGCTACACCTTC
NA,few,TRBJ2-7,TRBV7-2,CASSVGSGQYF,TGTGCCAGCAGCGTAGGATCTGGGCAGTACTTC
NA,NA,TRBJ2-1,TRBV5-1,CASSLSAEQFF,TGCGCCAGCAGCTTGAGCGCTGAGCAGTTCTTC
NA,few,TRBJ2-3,TRBV20-1,CSATKGGIADTQYF,TGCAGTGCTACAAAGGGGGGGATCGCAGATACGCAGTATTTT
NA,NA,TRBJ2-5,TRBV3-1,CASSLMAGNQETQYF,TGTGCCAGCAGCCTTATGGCGGGCAACCAAGAGACCCAGTACTTC
NA,NA,TRBJ2-1,TRBV29-1,CSVEPTIQREQFF,TGCAGCGTGGAACCGACTATACAGCGTGAGCAGTTCTTC
TRBD1,few,TRBJ2-3,TRBV5-1,CASSTDRTDTQYF,TGCGCCAGCAGCACGGACAGGACAGATACGCAGTATTTT
NA,few,TRBJ1-6,TRBV3-1,CASSQRTDNSPLHF,TGTGCCAGCAGCCAGCGGACGGATAATTCACCCCTCCACTTT
NA,few,TRBJ1-2,TRBV4-3,CASSLQGSYGYTF,TGCGCCAGCAGCCTACAGGGCTCCTATGGCTACACCTTC
TRBD2,NA,TRBJ2-1,TRBV9,CASSLSTSGVYNEQFF,TGTGCCAGCAGCCTTAGTACTAGCGGGGTCTACAATGAGCAGTTCTTC
TRBD2,NA,TRBJ2-5,TRBV20-1,CSARPGGTSETQYF,TGCAGTGCTAGACCCGGGGGGACTTCGGAGACCCAGTACTTC
NA,few,TRBJ1-4,TRBV4-2,CASSQDSRAGTNEKLFF,TGTGCCAGCAGCCAAGATAGCAGGGCCGGGACTAATGAAAAACTGTTTTTT
TRBD2,NA,TRBJ2-3,TRBV3-1,CASSQVLAGDTQYF,TGTGCCAGCAGCCAAGTACTAGCGGGAGATACGCAGTATTTT
TRBD1,few,TRBJ1-5,TRBV28,CASSLPRGTGTLSNQPQHF,TGTGCCAGCAGTTTACCCCGAGGGACAGGCACCCTAAGCAATCAGCCCCAGCATTTT
TRBD1,NA,TRBJ2-1,TRBV6-2/TRBV6-3,CASTPGQSSYNEQFF,TGTGCCAGCACCCCGGGACAGTCCTCCTACAATGAGCAGTTCTTC
NA,few,TRBJ2-5,TRBV10-3,CAISPAKVGETQYF,TGTGCCATCTCGCCCGCCAAGGTCGGGGAGACCCAGTACTTC
TRBD2,few,TRBJ2-1,TRBV4-3,CASSQGTSGGYEQFF,TGCGCCAGCAGCCAAGGGACTAGCGGTGGGTATGAGCAGTTCTTC
NA,few,TRBJ2-2,TRBV11-1,CASSFTPGGTNTGELFF,TGTGCCAGCAGCTTCACCCCCGGGGGTACGAACACCGGGGAGCTGTTTTTT
NA,NA,TRBJ2-2,TRBV3-1,CASSQFDTGELFF,TGTGCCAGCAGCCAGTTCGACACCGGGGAGCTGTTTTTT
NA,few,TRBJ2-1,TRBV20-1,CSARIPYNEQFF,TGCAGTGCTAGAATACCCTACAATGAGCAGTTCTTC